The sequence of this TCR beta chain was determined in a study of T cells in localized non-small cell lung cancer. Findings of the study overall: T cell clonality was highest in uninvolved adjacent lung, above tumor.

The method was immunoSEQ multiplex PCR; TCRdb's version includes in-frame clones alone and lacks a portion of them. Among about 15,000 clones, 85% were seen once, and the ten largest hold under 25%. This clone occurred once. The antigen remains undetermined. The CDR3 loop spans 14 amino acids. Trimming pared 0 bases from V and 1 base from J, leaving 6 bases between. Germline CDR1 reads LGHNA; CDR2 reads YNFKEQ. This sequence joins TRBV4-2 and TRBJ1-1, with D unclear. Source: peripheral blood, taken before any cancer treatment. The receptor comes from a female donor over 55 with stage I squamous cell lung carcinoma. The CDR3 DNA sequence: TGTGCCAGCAGCCAAGATCGGACGAACACTGAAGCTTTCTTT. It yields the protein CASSQDRTNTEAFF.